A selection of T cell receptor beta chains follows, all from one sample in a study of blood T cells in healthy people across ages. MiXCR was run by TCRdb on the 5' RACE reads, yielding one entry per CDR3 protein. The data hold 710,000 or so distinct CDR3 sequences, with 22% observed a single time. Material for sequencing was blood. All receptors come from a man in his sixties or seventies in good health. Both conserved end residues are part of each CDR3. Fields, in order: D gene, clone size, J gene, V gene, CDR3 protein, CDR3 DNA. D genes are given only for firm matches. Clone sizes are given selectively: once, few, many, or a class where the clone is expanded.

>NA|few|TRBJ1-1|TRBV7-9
CASSPKSGVRNTEAFF
TGTGCCAGCAGTCCTAAATCAGGAGTGAGGAACACTGAAGCTTTCTTT
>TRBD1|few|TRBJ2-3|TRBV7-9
CASSFKGARRTDTQYF
TGTGCCAGCAGCTTCAAGGGGGCGCGGAGGACAGATACGCAGTATTTT
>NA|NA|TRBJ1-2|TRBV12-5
CASGLSGNYGYTF
TGTGCTAGTGGTTTGTCGGGGAACTATGGCTACACCTTC
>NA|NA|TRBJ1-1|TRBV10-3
CAIREQDANTEAFF
TGTGCCATCAGGGAACAGGACGCGAACACTGAAGCTTTCTTT
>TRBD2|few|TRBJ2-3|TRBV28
CASSSPGLGSDTQYF
TGTGCCAGCAGTTCACCGGGACTAGGGTCTGATACGCAGTATTTT
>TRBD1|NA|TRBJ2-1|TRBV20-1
CSATPGTGEANEQFF
TGCAGTGCAACCCCCGGGACAGGGGAGGCCAATGAGCAGTTCTTC
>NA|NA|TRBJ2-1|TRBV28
CASRGNWEQFF
TGTGCCAGCAGAGGTAACTGGGAGCAGTTCTTC
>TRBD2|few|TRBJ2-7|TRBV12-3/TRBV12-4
CASSDHAGGYEQYF
TGTGCCAGCAGTGACCATGCGGGGGGCTACGAGCAGTACTTC
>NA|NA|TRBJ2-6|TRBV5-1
CASSLGDFSSGANVLTF
TGCGCCAGCAGCTTAGGGGACTTTAGCTCTGGGGCCAACGTCCTGACTTTC
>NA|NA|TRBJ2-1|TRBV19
CASSINGNEQFF
TGTGCCAGTAGTATTAATGGAAATGAGCAGTTCTTC
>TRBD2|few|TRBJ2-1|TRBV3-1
CASSQDYSSGRSDEQFF
TGTGCCAGCAGCCAAGATTACTCTAGCGGGAGGAGCGATGAGCAGTTCTTC
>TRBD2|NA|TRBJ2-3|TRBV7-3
CASSLIGTSGGHTQYF
TGTGCCAGCAGCTTAATAGGGACTAGCGGGGGACATACGCAGTATTTT
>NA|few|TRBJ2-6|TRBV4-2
CASSQGIRISGANVLTF
TGTGCCAGCAGCCAAGGTATTAGGATCTCTGGGGCCAACGTCCTGACTTTC
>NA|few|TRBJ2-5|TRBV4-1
CASSQGIGEETQYF
TGCGCCAGCAGCCAAGGAATCGGGGAAGAGACCCAGTACTTC
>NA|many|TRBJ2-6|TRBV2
CASSRDTSSGANVLTF
TGTGCCAGCAGTCGGGACACGAGCTCTGGGGCCAACGTCCTGACTTTC
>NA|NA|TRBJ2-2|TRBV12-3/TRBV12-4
CASSLETRINTGELFF
TGTGCCAGCAGTTTAGAGACGCGAATAAACACCGGGGAGCTGTTTTTT
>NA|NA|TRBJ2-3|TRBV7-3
CASSLARISTDTQYF
TGTGCCAGCAGCTTAGCCAGGATAAGCACAGATACGCAGTATTTT
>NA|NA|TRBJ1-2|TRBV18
CASSPIPTNYGYTF
TGTGCCAGCTCACCAATTCCAACGAACTATGGCTACACCTTC
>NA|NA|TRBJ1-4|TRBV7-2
CASSLVAGGQSKLFF
TGTGCCAGCAGCTTAGTTGCAGGAGGGCAGTCAAAACTGTTTTTT
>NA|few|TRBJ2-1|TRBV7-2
CASSFVGQPNEQFF
TGTGCCAGCAGCTTTGTTGGACAGCCGAATGAGCAGTTCTTC
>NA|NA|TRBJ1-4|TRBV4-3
CASSQDEGRATNEKLFF
TGCGCCAGCAGCCAAGATGAGGGGCGAGCAACTAATGAAAAACTGTTTTTT
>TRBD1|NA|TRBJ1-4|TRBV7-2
CASSSPTGGIEKLFF
TGTGCCAGCAGCTCCCCGACAGGGGGCATTGAAAAACTGTTTTTT
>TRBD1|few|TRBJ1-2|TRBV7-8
CASSLDGQGDYGYTF
TGTGCCAGCAGCTTGGATGGACAGGGGGACTATGGCTACACCTTC
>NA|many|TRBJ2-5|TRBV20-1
CSATGTPIETQYF
TGCAGTGCTACCGGGACTCCTATAGAGACCCAGTACTTC
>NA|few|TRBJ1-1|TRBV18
CASSPGPKDTEAFF
TGTGCCAGCTCACCGGGCCCGAAGGACACTGAAGCTTTCTTT
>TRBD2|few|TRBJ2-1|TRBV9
CASSVVTSASSYNEQFF
TGTGCCAGCAGCGTAGTAACTAGCGCGAGCTCCTACAATGAGCAGTTCTTC
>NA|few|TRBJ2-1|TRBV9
CASSAYDRNEQFF
TGTGCCAGCAGCGCCTACGACAGGAATGAGCAGTTCTTC
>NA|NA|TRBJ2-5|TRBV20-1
CSASPAGTIGETQYF
TGCAGTGCTAGTCCCGCCGGGACCATAGGGGAGACCCAGTACTTC
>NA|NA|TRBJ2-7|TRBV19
CASRLDAGSYEQYF
TGTGCCAGTAGACTGGATGCGGGGTCCTACGAGCAGTACTTC
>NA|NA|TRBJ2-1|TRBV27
CASSLLGHSSYNEQFF
TGTGCCAGCAGTTTATTGGGCCACAGCTCCTACAATGAGCAGTTCTTC
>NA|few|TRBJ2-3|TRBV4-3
CASSQSRRNTDTQYF
TGCGCCAGCAGCCAATCGCGTCGGAACACAGATACGCAGTATTTT
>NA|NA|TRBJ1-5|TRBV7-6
CASSFGPKEPQHF
TGTGCCAGCAGCTTCGGGCCGAAGGAGCCCCAGCATTTT
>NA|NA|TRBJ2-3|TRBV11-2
CASTGVHTQYF
TGTGCCAGCACGGGGGTACACACGCAGTATTTT